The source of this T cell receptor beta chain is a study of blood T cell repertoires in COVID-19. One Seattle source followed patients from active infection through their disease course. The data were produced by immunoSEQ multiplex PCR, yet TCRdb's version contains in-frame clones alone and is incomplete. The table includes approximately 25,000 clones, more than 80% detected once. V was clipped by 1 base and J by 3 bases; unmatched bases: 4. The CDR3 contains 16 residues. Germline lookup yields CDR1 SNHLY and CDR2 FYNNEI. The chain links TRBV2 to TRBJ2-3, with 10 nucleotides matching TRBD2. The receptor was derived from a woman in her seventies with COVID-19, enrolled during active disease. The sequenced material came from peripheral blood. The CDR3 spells CASSEGLAGVTDTQYF. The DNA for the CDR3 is TGTGCCAGCAGTGAAGGGCTAGCGGGAGTGACAGATACGCAGTATTTT.